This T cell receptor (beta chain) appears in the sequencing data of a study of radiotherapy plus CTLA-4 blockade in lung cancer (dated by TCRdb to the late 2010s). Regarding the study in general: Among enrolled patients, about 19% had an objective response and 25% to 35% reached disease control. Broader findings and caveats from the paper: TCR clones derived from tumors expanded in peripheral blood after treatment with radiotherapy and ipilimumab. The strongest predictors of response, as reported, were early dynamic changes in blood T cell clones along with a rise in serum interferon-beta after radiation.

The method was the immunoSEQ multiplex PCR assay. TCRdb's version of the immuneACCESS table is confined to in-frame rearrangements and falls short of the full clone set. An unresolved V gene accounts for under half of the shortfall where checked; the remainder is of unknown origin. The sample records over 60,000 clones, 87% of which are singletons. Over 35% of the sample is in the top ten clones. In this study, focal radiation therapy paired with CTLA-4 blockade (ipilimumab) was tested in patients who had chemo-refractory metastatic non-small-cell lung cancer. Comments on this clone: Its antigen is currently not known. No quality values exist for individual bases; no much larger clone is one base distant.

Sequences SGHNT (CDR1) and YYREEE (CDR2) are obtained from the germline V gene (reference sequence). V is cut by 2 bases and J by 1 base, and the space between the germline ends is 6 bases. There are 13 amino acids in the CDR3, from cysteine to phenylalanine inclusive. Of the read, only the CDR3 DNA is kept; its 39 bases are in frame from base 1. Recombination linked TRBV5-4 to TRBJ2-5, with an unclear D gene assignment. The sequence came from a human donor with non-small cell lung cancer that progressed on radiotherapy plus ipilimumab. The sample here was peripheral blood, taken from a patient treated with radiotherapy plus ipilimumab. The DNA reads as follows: TGTGCCAGCAGCTTCGGGCTCCAAGAGACCCAGTACTTC. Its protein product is CASSFGLQETQYF. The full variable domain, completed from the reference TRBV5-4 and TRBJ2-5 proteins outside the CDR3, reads ETGVTQSPTHLIKTRGQQVTLRCSSQSGHNTVSWYQQALGQGPQFIFQYYREEENGRGNFPPRFSGLQFPNYSSELNVNALELDDSALYLCASSFGLQETQYFGPGTRLLVL.